Below are 27 T cell receptor beta chains sequenced from a single sample in a study of regulatory T cells in long-lasting Graves disease. Arm-PCR with iRepertoire HTBI primers amplified the CDR3 regions for these TCR beta libraries. In TCRdb, the multiplex PCR reads were re-called with MiXCR into one record per CDR3 protein. The data contain around 460,000 distinct CDR3 sequences, approximately 21% of them singletons. Time point given: persistent/refractory GD, antithyroid drugs over 5 years with positive TRAb. Generation of the TCR library employed RNA extracted from PBMCs. This specimen was peripheral blood mononuclear cells (PBMCs), taken when the disease was refractory, from a patient treated with antithyroid drugs. The receptors stem from a female donor with Graves disease.

Details on this clonotype: Sequence at one end of the junction differs from germline and may be a read error. The chain links TRBV24-1 to TRBJ2-1; 11 nucleotides agree with TRBD2. The CDR3 is made up of 22 amino acids. Germline CDR1 reads KGHDR; CDR2 reads SFDVKD. The CDR3 DNA sequence: TGTGCCACCAGTGACCCGAGCCCGACTAGCGGGGCCGGGGGATCCTCCTACAATGAGCGGTTCTTC. This translates into CATSDPSPTSGAGGSSYNERFF.

The chain joins TRBV13 to TRBJ1-1, with TRBD1 matching 7 bases. The CDR3 is 16 residues long. Looked up from germline, CDR1 is PRHDT and CDR2 is FYEKMQ (reference sequence). V was clipped by 4 bases and J by 1 base; unmatched bases: 9. Here the CDR3 DNA reads TGTGCCAGCAGCTACCGAGGGGGCGTTGGGAACACTGAAGCTTTCTTT. It yields the protein CASSYRGGVGNTEAFF.

Ten or more counts support this clonotype. This chain links TRBV28 with TRBJ1-2; maybe TRBD1 (5 bases). Germline V CDR1 and CDR2: MDHEN, SYDVKM. V gave up 3 bases and J gave up 4 bases, with 15 bases separating them. CDR3 size: 15 residues. As DNA, the CDR3 is TGTGCCAGCAGTTTGGGCCAGGGATATACCTATGGCTACACCTTC. This encodes CASSLGQGYTYGYTF.

The CDR3 region is CASSLAASGMAGELFF. The CDR3, as DNA: TGTGCCAGCAGCTTGGCGGCTAGCGGGATGGCCGGGGAGCTGTTTTTT. The rearrangement links TRBV7-9 to TRBJ2-2, with TRBD2 identical over 9 bases. The V gene's germline CDR1 is SEHNR and CDR2 FQNEAQ (reference sequence). The CDR3 contains 16 residues. V lost 3 bases to trimming and J lost 6 bases; unmatched junction nucleotides: 8.

This rearrangement joins TRBV11-2 to TRBJ1-5; the D is unclear. V was clipped by 2 bases and J by 1 base, with 9 bases between them. Germline CDR1 reads SGHAT; CDR2 reads FQNNGV. There are 15 residues in the CDR3. The CDR3 is CASSLFAESNQPQHF. CDR3 coding DNA: TGTGCCAGCAGCTTATTTGCCGAAAGCAATCAGCCCCAGCATTTT. Filled out from reference TRBV11-2 and TRBJ1-5, the complete variable domain reads EAGVAQSPRYKIIEKRQSVAFWCNPISGHATLYWYQQILGQGPKLLIQFQNNGVVDDSQLPKDRFSAERLKGVDSTLKIQPAKLEDSAVYLCASSLFAESNQPQHFGDGTRLSIL.

This clonotype was found many times. The chain employs TRBV27 and TRBJ2-5; 8 bases match TRBD2. In germline, CDR1 is MNHEY, CDR2 SMNVEV (reference sequence). This CDR3 is built from 15 residues. With 8 bases clipped from V and 5 bases from J, the junction kept 13 bases outside the gene matches. CDR3 sequence: CASGEWRGAGETQYF. In DNA, the CDR3 is TGTGCCAGCGGGGAATGGCGGGGGGCCGGGGAGACCCAGTACTTC.

This clonotype was observed a few times. The chain combines TRBV6-1 with TRBJ2-3; 10 positions agree with TRBD2. The CDR3 spans 16 residues. Trimming removed 6 bases from V and 1 base from J; junction bases left unmatched: 7. Germline V CDR1 and CDR2: MNHNS, SASEGT. CDR3 in amino acids: CASRNFSGGRTDTQYF. CDR3 sequence (DNA): TGTGCCAGCAGGAATTTTAGCGGGGGGCGCACAGATACGCAGTATTTT.

The chain has TRBV6-5 and TRBJ2-7; TRBD1 might be the D (5 bases). The ends were cut back, 4 bases at V and 5 bases at J, with 9 bases in the middle. The CDR3 has 12 residues. Germline V gene lookup returns CDR1 MNHEY and CDR2 SVGAGI. The CDR3 region is CASSSGRDEQYF. The CDR3 bases are TGTGCCAGCAGTTCAGGCAGGGACGAGCAGTACTTC.

This clonotype has only a few counts. The chain is built from TRBV6-1 and TRBJ1-1; D unclear. The germline CDR1 and CDR2 sequences are MNHNS and SASEGT. The CDR3 consists of 13 residues. V lost 5 bases, J lost 2 bases, and 9 bases lay in between. Here the CDR3 reads CASSHKGNTEAFF. In nucleotides, the CDR3 is TGTGCCAGCAGTCACAAGGGCAACACTGAAGCTTTCTTT.

V is TRBV3-1 and J is TRBJ1-5, with D possibly being TRBD1 (5 bases). CDR3 length: 15 residues. Germline V CDR1 and CDR2: LGHDT, YNNKEL (reference sequence). V was trimmed by 1 base and J by 2 bases, leaving 9 bases between them. CDR3 bases: TGTGCCAGCAGCCAAGGAGGGGTCGGCAATCAGCCCCAGCATTTT. Protein: CASSQGGVGNQPQHF. Drawing the rest from reference TRBV3-1 and TRBJ1-5, the complete variable domain is DTAVSQTPKYLVTQMGNDKSIKCEQNLGHDTMYWYKQDSKKFLKIMFSYNNKELIINETVPNRFSPKSPDKAHLNLHINSLELGDSAVYFCASSQGGVGNQPQHFGDGTRLSIL.

V and J are TRBV19 and TRBJ1-2, with D perhaps matching TRBD1 (5 bases). V was pared by 9 bases and J by 14 bases, with 22 bases between. There are 12 residues in the CDR3. The germline CDR1 and CDR2 sequences are LNHDA and SQIVND (reference sequence). CDR3 coding DNA: TGTGCCAGCCGTTGGGGGGAACTATGGCTAACCTTC. Amino acids: CASRWGELWLTF.

This clonotype was counted between two and nine times. V is TRBV7-8 and J is TRBJ2-7; 10 positions agree with TRBD1. After removal of 5 bases from V and 3 bases from J, the junction contained 13 bases not matched to a gene. The CDR3 is 17 amino acids. Germline V gene data show CDR1 as SGHVS and CDR2 as FQNEAQ. The CDR3 sequence: CASSPRTGGARYYEQYF. CDR3 in DNA: TGTGCCAGCAGCCCTAGGACAGGGGGAGCCAGGTACTACGAGCAGTACTTC.

The chain links TRBV7-3 to TRBJ2-5; 10 nucleotides align to TRBD2. Germline V gene lookup returns CDR1 SGHTA and CDR2 FQGTGA. There are 14 residues in the CDR3. Trimming took 3 bases from V and 9 from J; bases not matched to a gene: 7. CDR3 in amino acids: CASSLGTSEGAQYF. The CDR3, as DNA: TGTGCCAGCAGCTTGGGGACTAGCGAAGGGGCCCAGTACTTC. The variable domain in full, completed from reference TRBV7-3 and TRBJ2-5, reads GAGVSQTPSNKVTEKGKYVELRCDPISGHTALYWYRQSLGQGPEFLIYFQGTGAADDSGLPNDRFFAVRPEGSVSTLKIQRTERGDSAVYLCASSLGTSEGAQYFGPGTRLLVL.

There are a few counts of this clonotype. J is TRBJ2-7 and V is TRBV25-1; 7 bases map to TRBD2. Germline assignment: CDR1 MGHDK and CDR2 SYGVNS. The CDR3 spans 14 residues. J gave up 0 bases and V 6 bases, and 5 bases lay outside the gene matches. The CDR3 DNA reads as TGTGCCAGCAGCCTTACTAGCGCCTCCTACGAGCAGTACTTC. Translation gives CASSLTSASYEQYF.

CDR3 protein: CASSPEGQGGFTEAFF. CDR3 bases: TGTGCCAGCAGCCCGGAAGGACAGGGTGGGTTCACTGAAGCTTTCTTT. The chain has TRBV7-2 and TRBJ1-1; 8 nucleotides line up with TRBD1. The CDR3 extends over 16 amino acids. Trimming at V came to 5 bases and at J to 4 bases, leaving 12 bases not matched to a gene. In germline, CDR1 is SGHTA, CDR2 FQGNSA. The full variable domain, with the rest looked up from reference TRBV7-2 and TRBJ1-1, is GAGVSQSPSNKVTEKGKDVELRCDPISGHTALYWYRQSLGQGLEFLIYFQGNSAPDKSGLPSDRFSAERTGGSVSTLTIQRTQQEDSAVYLCASSPEGQGGFTEAFFGQGTRLTVV.

The J gene is TRBJ1-2, the V gene TRBV20-1, with D perhaps matching TRBD1 (5 bases). The CDR3 extends over 10 amino acids. The V and J ends lost 6 bases and 7 bases respectively, with 9 bases between them. CDR1 DFQATT and CDR2 SNEGSKA come from the germline V gene (reference sequence). The CDR3 spells CSARDFGYTF. The CDR3 DNA reads as TGCAGTGCCAGGGACTTTGGCTACACCTTC.

This clonotype has just a few counts. This rearrangement joins TRBV29-1 to TRBJ2-7, with D uncertain. Germline V lookup: CDR1 SQVTM, CDR2 ANQGSEA. V was cut by 1 base and J by 2 bases, with 15 bases left in between. CDR3 length: 15 amino acids. CDR3 sequence (DNA): TGCAGCGTTGAAGGGGCGGCCGCCGCCCCCTACGAGCAGTACTTC. Protein sequence: CSVEGAAAAPYEQYF.

The chain employs TRBV4-2 and TRBJ2-7; 10 bases are a match to TRBD2. The CDR3 is 17 amino acids. Germline V gives CDR1 LGHNA, CDR2 YNFKEQ. Trimming cost V 4 bases and J 3 bases; bases outside gene matches: 12. CDR3 DNA: TGTGCCAGCAGCCTGGATGGGGGACCTAGCGGGGGCTACGAGCAGTACTTC. Translated: CASSLDGGPSGGYEQYF.

In its sample, this clonotype was seen a few times. In DNA form, the CDR3 reads TGTGCCTGGAGTGTAACCTACAGGGCCCCCTCCTACGAGCAGTACTTC. Its protein product is CAWSVTYRAPSYEQYF. This chain uses TRBV11-3 with TRBJ2-7, with D perhaps TRBD1 (6 bases). With 11 bases removed from V and 0 bases from J, the gap between germline ends came to 23 bases. Germline CDR1 reads SGHNT; CDR2 reads YENEEA. The CDR3 runs to 16 residues.

The gene calls are TRBV19 and TRBJ1-1; D is unclear. The CDR3 runs 13 residues. Germline assignment: CDR1 LNHDA and CDR2 SQIVND (reference sequence). Trimming took off 7 bases at V and 0 bases at J, with 9 bases between the two ends. This CDR3 reads CASTTMVNTEAFF. Here the CDR3 DNA reads TGTGCCAGTACCACGATGGTGAACACTGAAGCTTTCTTT.

A few counts support this clonotype. The chain employs TRBV3-1 and TRBJ1-5; 8 bases map to TRBD1. Germline V gene lookup returns CDR1 LGHDT and CDR2 YNNKEL (reference sequence). The CDR3 has 15 amino acids. With V trimmed by 1 base and J by 5 bases, 4 bases remained unmatched. As DNA, the CDR3 is TGTGCCAGCAGCCAAGGGTCGACAGGGGATCAGCCCCAGCATTTT. Residues: CASSQGSTGDQPQHF.

This clonotype was seen at least ten times. This chain uses TRBV6-1 with TRBJ1-2, with TRBD1 matching over 10 bases. V lost 7 bases, J lost 0 bases, and 14 bases stayed unmatched. The CDR3 runs 18 residues. Germline V gene data show CDR1 as MNHNS and CDR2 as SASEGT. This CDR3 reads CASTLLQGTGVANYGYTF. The CDR3 nucleotides read TGTGCCAGCACTCTTCTCCAAGGGACAGGGGTAGCTAACTATGGCTACACCTTC.

In its sample, this clonotype was seen a few times. V usage is TRBV7-2 and J usage is TRBJ1-2; 9 bases match TRBD1. The CDR3 consists of 14 residues. The V and J ends lost 5 bases and 4 bases, in that order; junction bases with no gene match: 5. Looked up from germline, CDR1 is SGHTA and CDR2 is FQGNSA. The CDR3 spells CASSPLTGGYGYTF. For the CDR3, the DNA is TGTGCCAGCAGCCCTCTGACAGGGGGCTATGGCTACACCTTC.

In its sample, this clonotype was seen many times. J is TRBJ2-5 and V is TRBV7-3, with D perhaps matching TRBD1 (5 bases). Trimming shortened V by 0 bases and J by 5 bases, and 10 bases separated the two germline ends. From germline, CDR1 is SGHTA and CDR2 FQGTGA. The CDR3 runs 14 residues. The CDR3 loop reads CASSLTVAGETQYF. The CDR3 nucleotides are TGTGCCAGCAGCTTAACGGTAGCAGGGGAGACCCAGTACTTC.

This clonotype appeared a few times. The rearrangement uses TRBV19 and TRBJ2-7; 7 bases match TRBD2. The V segment lost 5 bases and the J segment 4 bases; nucleotides outside the gene matches: 11. This CDR3 has 15 residues. Germline CDR1 LNHDA, CDR2 SQIVND (reference sequence). DNA for the CDR3: TGTGCCAGTAGTGCGGGGGACGCAGGAGTATACGAGCAGTACTTC. Protein sequence: CASSAGDAGVYEQYF.

The gene calls are TRBV28 and TRBJ2-7; 8 positions agree with TRBD2. The CDR3 consists of 14 residues. Trimming took 2 bases from V and 3 from J; bases not matched to a gene: 3. CDR1 and CDR2 (germline): MDHEN, SYDVKM. The CDR3 nucleotides read TGTGCCAGCAGTTTAAGGGGACTAGGCTACGAGCAGTACTTC. Translating it yields CASSLRGLGYEQYF.

This clonotype was found a few times. The rearrangement links TRBV20-1 to TRBJ2-7; the D gene is possibly TRBD2 (6 bases). V was pared by 0 bases and J by 7 bases, with 22 bases between. The CDR3 is 16 residues long. Germline CDR1 reads DFQATT; CDR2 reads SNEGSKA (reference sequence). The CDR3 loop reads CSAREMLVPGVGEQYF. The CDR3 DNA sequence: TGCAGTGCTAGAGAGATGCTAGTACCGGGGGTGGGAGAGCAGTACTTC.